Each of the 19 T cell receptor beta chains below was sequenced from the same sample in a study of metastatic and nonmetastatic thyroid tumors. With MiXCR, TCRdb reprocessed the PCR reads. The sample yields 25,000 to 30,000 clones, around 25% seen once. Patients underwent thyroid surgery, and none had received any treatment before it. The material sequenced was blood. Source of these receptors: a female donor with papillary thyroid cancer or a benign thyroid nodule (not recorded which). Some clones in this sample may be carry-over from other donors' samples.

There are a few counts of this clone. The CDR3 DNA reads as TGTGCCAGCAGTAAAGGGTGGGAGTACACCGGGGAGCTGTTTTTT. Encoded protein: CASSKGWEYTGELFF. This sequence joins TRBV28 and TRBJ2-2; D is possibly TRBD2 (5 bases). In germline, CDR1 is MDHEN, CDR2 SYDVKM. With 5 bases removed from V and 3 bases from J, the gap between germline ends came to 13 bases. The CDR3 spans 15 residues.

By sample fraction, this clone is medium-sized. The CDR3 protein is CASSTSTSGSYEQYF. The DNA of the CDR3 is TGTGCCAGCAGTACCTCGACTAGCGGTTCGTACGAGCAGTACTTC. This chain uses TRBV6-1 with TRBJ2-7, with 9 positions matching TRBD2. Trimming took 5 bases from V and 4 from J; bases not matched to a gene: 9. This CDR3 is 15 amino acids long. Germline V gives CDR1 MNHNS, CDR2 SASEGT.

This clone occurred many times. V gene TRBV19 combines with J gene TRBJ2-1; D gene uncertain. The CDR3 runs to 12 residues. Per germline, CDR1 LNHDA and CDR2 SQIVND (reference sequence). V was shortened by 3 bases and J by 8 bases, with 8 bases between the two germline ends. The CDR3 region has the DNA TGTGCCAGTAGTATCATGGAGTATGAGCAGTTCTTC. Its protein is CASSIMEYEQFF.

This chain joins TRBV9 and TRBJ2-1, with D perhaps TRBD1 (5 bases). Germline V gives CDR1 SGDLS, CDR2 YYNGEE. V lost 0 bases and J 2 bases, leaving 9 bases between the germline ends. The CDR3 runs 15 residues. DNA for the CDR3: TGTGCCAGCAGCGTAGAGCCAGGGACCTACAATGAGCAGTTCTTC. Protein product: CASSVEPGTYNEQFF. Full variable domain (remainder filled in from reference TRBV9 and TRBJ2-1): DSGVTQTPKHLITATGQRVTLRCSPRSGDLSVYWYQQSLDQGLQFLIQYYNGEERAKGNILERFSAQQFPDLHSELNLSSLELGDSALYFCASSVEPGTYNEQFFGPGTRLTVL.

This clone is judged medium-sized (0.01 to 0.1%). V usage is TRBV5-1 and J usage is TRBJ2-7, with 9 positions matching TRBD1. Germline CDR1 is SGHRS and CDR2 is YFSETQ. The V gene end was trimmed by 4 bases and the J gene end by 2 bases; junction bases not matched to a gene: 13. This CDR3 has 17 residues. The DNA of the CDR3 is TGCGCCAGCAGCCCCGCGGGACAGGGAAAACCCACCTACGAGCAGTACTTC. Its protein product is CASSPAGQGKPTYEQYF. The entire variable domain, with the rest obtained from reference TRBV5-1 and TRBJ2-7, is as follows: KAGVTQTPRYLIKTRGQQVTLSCSPISGHRSVSWYQQTPGQGLQFLFEYFSETQRNKGNFPGRFSGRQFSNSRSEMNVSTLELGDSALYLCASSPAGQGKPTYEQYFGPGTRLTVT.

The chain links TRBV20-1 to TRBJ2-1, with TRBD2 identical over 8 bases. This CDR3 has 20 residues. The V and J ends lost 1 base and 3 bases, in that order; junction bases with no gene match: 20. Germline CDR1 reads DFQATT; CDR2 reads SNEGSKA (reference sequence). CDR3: CSARVFGAAGEVGGYNEQFF. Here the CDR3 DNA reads TGCAGTGCTAGAGTTTTTGGGGCAGCGGGAGAAGTGGGTGGCTACAATGAGCAGTTCTTC.

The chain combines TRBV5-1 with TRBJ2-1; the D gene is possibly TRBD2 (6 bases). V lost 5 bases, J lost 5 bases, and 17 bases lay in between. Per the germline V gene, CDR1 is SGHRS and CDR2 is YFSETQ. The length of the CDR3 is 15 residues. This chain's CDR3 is CASRWTTQRDNEQFF. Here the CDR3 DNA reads TGCGCCAGCAGATGGACTACCCAAAGGGACAATGAGCAGTTCTTC.

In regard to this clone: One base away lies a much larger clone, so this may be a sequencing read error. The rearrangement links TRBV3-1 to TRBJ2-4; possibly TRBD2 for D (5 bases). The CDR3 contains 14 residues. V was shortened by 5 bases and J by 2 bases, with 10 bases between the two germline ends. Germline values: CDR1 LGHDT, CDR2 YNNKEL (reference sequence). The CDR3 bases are TGTGCCAGCAGCAGCGGCCTAACCAAAAACATTCAGTACTTC. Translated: CASSSGLTKNIQYF.

The CDR3 bases are TGCGCCAGCAGCCCGAGGGACAGCTACGAGCAGTACTTC. It yields the protein CASSPRDSYEQYF. The chain recombines TRBV5-1 with TRBJ2-7; TRBD1 matches at 7 bases. The germline V gene has CDR1 SGHRS and CDR2 YFSETQ. The CDR3 covers 13 residues. Trimming took 4 bases from V and 3 from J; bases not matched to a gene: 4.

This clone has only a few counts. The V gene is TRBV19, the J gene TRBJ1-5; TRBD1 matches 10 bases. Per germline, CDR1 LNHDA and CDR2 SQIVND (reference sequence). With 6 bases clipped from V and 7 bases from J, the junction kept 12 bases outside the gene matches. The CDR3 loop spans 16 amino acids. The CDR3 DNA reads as TGTGCCAGTAGACACCCGGGACAGGGGATGGACCAGCCCCAGCATTTT. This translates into CASRHPGQGMDQPQHF.

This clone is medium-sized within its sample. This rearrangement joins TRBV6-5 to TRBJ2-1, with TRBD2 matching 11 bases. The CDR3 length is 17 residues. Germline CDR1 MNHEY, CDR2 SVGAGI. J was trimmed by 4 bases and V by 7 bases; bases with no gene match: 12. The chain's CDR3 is CASNGRLAGTLYNEQFF. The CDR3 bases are TGTGCCAGCAACGGGAGACTAGCGGGAACATTATACAATGAGCAGTTCTTC.

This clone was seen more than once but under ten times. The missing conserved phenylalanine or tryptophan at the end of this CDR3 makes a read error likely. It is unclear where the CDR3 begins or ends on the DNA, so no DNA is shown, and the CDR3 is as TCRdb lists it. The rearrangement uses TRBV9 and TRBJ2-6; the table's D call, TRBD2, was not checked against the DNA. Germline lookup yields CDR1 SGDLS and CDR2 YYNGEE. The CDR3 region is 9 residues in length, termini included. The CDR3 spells CASSVGTRG.

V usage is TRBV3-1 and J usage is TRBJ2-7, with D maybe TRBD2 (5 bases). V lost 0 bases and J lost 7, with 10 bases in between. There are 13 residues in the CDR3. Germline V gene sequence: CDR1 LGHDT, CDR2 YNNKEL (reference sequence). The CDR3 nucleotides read TGTGCCAGCAGCCAAGATCTAAGAGGGGAGCAGTACTTC. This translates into CASSQDLRGEQYF.

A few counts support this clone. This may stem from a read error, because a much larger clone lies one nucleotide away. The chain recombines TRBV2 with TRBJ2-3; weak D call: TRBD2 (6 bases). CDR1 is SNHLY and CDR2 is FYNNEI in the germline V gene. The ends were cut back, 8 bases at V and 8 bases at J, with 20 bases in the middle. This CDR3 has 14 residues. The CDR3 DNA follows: TGTGCCAGCGCCCAGCGACTAGATGCGGGTACGCAGTATTTT. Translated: CASAQRLDAGTQYF.

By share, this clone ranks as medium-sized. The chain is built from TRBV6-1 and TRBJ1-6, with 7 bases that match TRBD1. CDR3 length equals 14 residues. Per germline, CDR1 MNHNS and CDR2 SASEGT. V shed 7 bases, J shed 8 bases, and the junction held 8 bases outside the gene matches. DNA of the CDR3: TGTGCCAGCACCGGGACAGATACCCATTCACCCCTCCACTTT. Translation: CASTGTDTHSPLHF.

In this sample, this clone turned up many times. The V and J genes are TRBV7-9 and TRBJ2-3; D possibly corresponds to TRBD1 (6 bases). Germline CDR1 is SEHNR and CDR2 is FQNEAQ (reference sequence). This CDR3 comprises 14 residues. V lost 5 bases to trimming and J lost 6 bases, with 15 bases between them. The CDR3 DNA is TGTGCCAGCAGCCTAGGACAGATCCGGGATACGCAGTATTTT. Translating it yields CASSLGQIRDTQYF.

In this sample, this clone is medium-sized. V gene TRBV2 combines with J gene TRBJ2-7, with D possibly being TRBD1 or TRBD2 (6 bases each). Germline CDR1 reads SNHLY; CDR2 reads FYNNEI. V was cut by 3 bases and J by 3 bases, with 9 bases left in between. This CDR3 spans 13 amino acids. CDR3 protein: CASSDRGLYEQYF. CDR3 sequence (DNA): TGTGCCAGCAGTGACCGGGGGCTCTACGAGCAGTACTTC.

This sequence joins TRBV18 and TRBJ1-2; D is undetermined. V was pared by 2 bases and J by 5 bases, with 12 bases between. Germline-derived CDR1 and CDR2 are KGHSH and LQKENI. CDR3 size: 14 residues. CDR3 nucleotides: TGTGCCAGCTCACCAGCGGGAAGGCTTTATGGCTACACCTTC. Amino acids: CASSPAGRLYGYTF.

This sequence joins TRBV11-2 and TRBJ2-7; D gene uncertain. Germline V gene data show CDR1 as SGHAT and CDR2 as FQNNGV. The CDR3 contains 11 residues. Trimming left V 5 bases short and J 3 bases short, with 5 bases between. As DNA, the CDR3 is TGTGCCAGCAGCCAGTACTACGAGCAGTACTTC. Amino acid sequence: CASSQYYEQYF.